The clone carrying this T cell receptor beta chain was recorded a few times. Looked up from germline, CDR1 is LNHDA and CDR2 is SQIVND (reference sequence). The junction had 7 bases not matched to a gene; V was cut back by 3 bases and J by 3 bases. CDR3 length: 16 amino acids. This sample is drawn from a study of T cells in localized non-small cell lung cancer. Some clones are missing from TCRdb's copy, which holds only in-frame ones; the method was immunoSEQ multiplex PCR. The sample includes approximately 10,000 clones, over 90% of them seen just once. The V call is TRBV19, the J call TRBJ1-5; TRBD1 aligns across 8 bases. The sequence derives from a male donor aged 60 or older with stage III lung adenocarcinoma. Material: peripheral blood, obtained before any cancer treatment. CDR3 region: CASSINAGGNNQPQHF. CDR3 bases: TGTGCCAGTAGTATTAATGCAGGGGGCAACAATCAGCCCCAGCATTTT.